This T cell receptor (beta chain) was sequenced during a study of blood T cell repertoires in COVID-19. At the level of the study: Material from acute and convalescent COVID-19 was sourced from the United States, Italy and Spain. The analysed material was cDNA or gDNA that came from T cells, B-cell-depleted T cells, or PBMCs.

The germline V and J ends were trimmed by 0 bases and 4 bases, with 12 bases remaining between them. Per germline, CDR1 SGHNT and CDR2 YYREEE (reference sequence). The CDR3 loop spans 15 amino acids. Under the authors' procedure: Scientists estimated how many nucleated cells there were by amplifying reference gene primers. Sequenced by immunoSEQ multiplex PCR; TCRdb stores in-frame clones only, minus some. V and J calls and clone size are copied from that table; D and trimming were computed from the DNA. Among around 110,000 clones listed, around nine tenths were seen once. The sequenced sample consisted of peripheral blood. The receptor was derived from a human donor with active COVID-19. The donor label of this sample is uncertain. The V and J genes are TRBV5-4 and TRBJ2-3, with D possibly matching TRBD2 (6 bases). CDR3 residues: CASSLEAQRADTQYF. DNA for the CDR3: TGTGCCAGCAGCTTGGAGGCGCAGCGGGCAGATACGCAGTATTTT.